This TCR beta chain appears in the sequencing data of a study of regulatory T cells in long-lasting Graves disease. With iRepertoire HTBI primers and Arm-PCR of CDR3 regions, TCR beta libraries were built. TCRdb passed the multiplex PCR reads through MiXCR, listing each CDR3 protein once. Counted here are hundreds of thousands of distinct CDR3 sequences, about 16% occurring once; the ten biggest clones make up 22%. General study findings and limits: The researchers studied only peripheral blood, not thyroid tissue.

Germline CDR1 and CDR2: SEHNR and FQNEAQ (reference sequence). The CDR3 length equals 14 residues, ends included. Time point indicated: newly diagnosed GD, antithyroid drugs for less than 3 months. There was RNA extracted from PBMCs, and the TCR library was made from it. With EDTA tubes as the receptacles, approximately 8.2 milliliters of peripheral blood were drawn. This clonotype was observed at least ten times. Its specificity is not known. It is unclear where the CDR3 begins or ends on the DNA, so no DNA is shown, and the CDR3 is as TCRdb lists it. The chain combines TRBV7-9 with TRBJ1-4. This specimen consisted of peripheral blood mononuclear cells (PBMCs), obtained at new diagnosis, from a patient treated with antithyroid drugs. This receptor was identified in a female donor with Graves disease. The CDR3 region is CASSTSDVVEKLFF.